The T cell receptor (beta chain) under discussion was sequenced for a study of Graves' ophthalmopathy and Graves' hyperthyroidism. Findings of the study overall: Ophthalmopathy progression cases were predicted by the model with 70.59% sensitivity and approximately 76% specificity. Built on 13 signatures, a model told ophthalmopathy apart from stable hyperthyroidism with around 90% sensitivity and over 80% specificity.

The sequenced template was RNA, covering the TCR beta CDR3 region. First-round RT-PCR relied on HTBI primers, and a second-round multiplex PCR came next. TCRdb re-called the multiplex PCR reads through MiXCR, storing one row per CDR3 protein. The sample lists 650,000 to 800,000 distinct CDR3 sequences; about 38% were seen once. Germline V lookup: CDR1 GTSNPN, CDR2 SVGIG (reference sequence). J gave up 3 bases and V 1 base, and 2 bases lay outside the gene matches. This CDR3 has 14 amino acids. Diagnosis was based on clinical symptoms, serum thyroxine, TRAb, thyroid ultrasound and orbital computed tomography. Of note for this clonotype: Its specificity is not known.

V usage is TRBV30 and J usage is TRBJ2-2; 7 bases are shared with TRBD2. This TCR was recovered from an adult man with Graves' ophthalmopathy. Sequencing input: peripheral blood. The CDR3 spells CAWSEGGYTGELFF. CDR3 nucleotides: TGTGCCTGGAGTGAGGGAGGGTACACCGGGGAGCTGTTTTTT.